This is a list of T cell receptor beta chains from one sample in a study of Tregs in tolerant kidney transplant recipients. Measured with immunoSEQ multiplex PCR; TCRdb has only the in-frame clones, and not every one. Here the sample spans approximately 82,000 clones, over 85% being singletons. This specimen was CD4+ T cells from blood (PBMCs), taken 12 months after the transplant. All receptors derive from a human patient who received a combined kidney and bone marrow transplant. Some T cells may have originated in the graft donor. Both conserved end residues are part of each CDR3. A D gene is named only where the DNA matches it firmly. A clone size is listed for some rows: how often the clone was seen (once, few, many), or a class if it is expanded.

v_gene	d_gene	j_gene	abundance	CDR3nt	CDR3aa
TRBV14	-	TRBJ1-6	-	TGTGCCAGCAGCCAAGTCGGTGGGACACAAGTTTCACCCCTCCACTTT	CASSQVGGTQVSPLHF
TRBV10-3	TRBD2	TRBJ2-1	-	TGTGCCATCGAAGGAGCGGGGGGGCCTAGTGAGCAGTTCTTC	CAIEGAGGPSEQFF
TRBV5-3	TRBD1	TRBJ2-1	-	TGTGCCAGCCCCCCCTTAGACAGGGAAATGCTAAATGAGCAGTTCTTC	CASPPLDREMLNEQFF
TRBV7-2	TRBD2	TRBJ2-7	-	TGTGCCAGCAGCTTAGATCTAGCGGGAGGCTACGAGCAGTACTTC	CASSLDLAGGYEQYF
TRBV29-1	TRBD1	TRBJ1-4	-	TGCAGCGTTGAAGGGGACAGGGGGACTGAAAAACTGTTTTTT	CSVEGDRGTEKLFF
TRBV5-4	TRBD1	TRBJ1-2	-	TGTGCCAGCAGTGACAGGGGGTATAACTATGGCTACACCTTC	CASSDRGYNYGYTF
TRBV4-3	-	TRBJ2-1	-	TGCGCCAGCAGCCAAGCACCTACCGGCAGGGAAAACAATGAGCAGTTCTTC	CASSQAPTGRENNEQFF
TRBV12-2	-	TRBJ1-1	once	TGTGCAAGTCGCTTAGCTAAAGAAGGACAGGGGGCTTTTCCTGAGAACACTGAAGCTTTCTTT	CASRLAKEGQGAFPENTEAFF
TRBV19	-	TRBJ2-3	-	TGTGCCAGTAGTATAGGCAGGGTGTTTAGCACAGATACGCAGTATTTT	CASSIGRVFSTDTQYF
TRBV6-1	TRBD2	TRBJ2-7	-	TGTGCCAGCAGTGAAGCTGGGGCTAGCGGAGCCTACGAGCAGTACTTC	CASSEAGASGAYEQYF
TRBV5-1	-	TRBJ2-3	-	TGCGCCAGCAGCCTCGAGCCAGGCACGGATACGCAGTATTTT	CASSLEPGTDTQYF
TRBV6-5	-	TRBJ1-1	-	TGTGCCAGCAGTTATTACCCACAGGGCCTCGGTGAAGCTTTCTTT	CASSYYPQGLGEAFF
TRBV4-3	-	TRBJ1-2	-	TGCGCCAGCTCACTAGAGCTTGGTAACTATGGCTACACCTTC	CASSLELGNYGYTF
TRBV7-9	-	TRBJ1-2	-	TGTGCCAGCAGCATAACAGGTCTGGGGCATTTCAACTATGGCTACACCTTC	CASSITGLGHFNYGYTF